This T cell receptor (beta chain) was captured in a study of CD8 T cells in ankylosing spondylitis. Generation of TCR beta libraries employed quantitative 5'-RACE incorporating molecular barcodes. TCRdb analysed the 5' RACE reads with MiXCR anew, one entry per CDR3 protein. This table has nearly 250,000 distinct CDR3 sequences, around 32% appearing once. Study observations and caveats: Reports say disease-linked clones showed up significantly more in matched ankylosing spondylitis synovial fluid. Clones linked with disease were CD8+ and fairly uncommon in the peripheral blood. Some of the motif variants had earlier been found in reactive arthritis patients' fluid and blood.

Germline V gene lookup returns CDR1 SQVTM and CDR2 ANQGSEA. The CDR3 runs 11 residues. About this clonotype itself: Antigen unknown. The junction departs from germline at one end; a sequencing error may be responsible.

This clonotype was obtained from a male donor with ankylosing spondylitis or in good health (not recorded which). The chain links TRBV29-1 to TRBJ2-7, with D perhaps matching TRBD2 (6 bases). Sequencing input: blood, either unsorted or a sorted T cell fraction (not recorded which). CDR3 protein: CSVEEWAGRRF. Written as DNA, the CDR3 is TGCAGCGTTGAAGAATGGGCAGGGAGGCGTTTC.